These 21 T cell receptor beta chains were sequenced from one sample in a study of Ad26.COV2.S vaccination and SARS-CoV-2 variants. Described treatment: some 20 received Ad26.COV2.S at low or high dose, single or two shots; 5 received placebo; per-sample allocation not given. Day 63 after the first vaccine or placebo injection was the time point for sampling. The method was immunoSEQ multiplex PCR; TCRdb's version includes in-frame clones alone and lacks a portion of them. The repertoire consists of 350,000 to 550,000 clones, with nearly 90% occurring once and the leading ten covering 2.5%. The sample consisted of peripheral blood, taken in a trial of Ad26.COV2.S vaccine versus placebo. All receptors come from a person between 18 and 65 years old who received the Ad26.COV2.S COVID-19 vaccine or a placebo.

This clone was found once. The chain has TRBV18 and TRBJ1-2; D unclear. From germline, CDR1 is KGHSH and CDR2 LQKENI. This CDR3 spans 12 amino acids. Trimming stripped 5 bases from V and 2 bases from J, with 6 bases between. The CDR3 here is CASSTDNYGYTF. As DNA, the CDR3 is TGTGCCAGCTCAACTGACAACTATGGCTACACCTTC.

The chain is built from TRBV6-2 or TRBV6-3 and TRBJ1-1; a possible D gene is TRBD1 (5 bases). The germline V gene encodes CDR1 MNHEY and CDR2 SVGEGT. V was cut by 5 bases and J by 0 bases, with 13 bases left in between. The CDR3 length is 15 residues. CDR3 sequence: CASSPPGAMNTEAFF. The CDR3 DNA follows: TGTGCCAGCAGTCCCCCCGGGGCGATGAACACTGAAGCTTTCTTT.

This chain uses TRBV5-1 with TRBJ1-5, with D possibly TRBD1 on 6 matching bases. This CDR3 is built from 14 residues. Germline assignment: CDR1 SGHRS and CDR2 YFSETQ. With 0 bases removed from V and 5 bases from J, the gap between germline ends came to 9 bases. This CDR3 reads CASSLGGRDQPQHF. As DNA, the CDR3 is TGCGCCAGCAGCTTGGGGGGGCGCGATCAGCCCCAGCATTTT.

The sample holds one count of this clone. The gene calls are TRBV5-1 and TRBJ2-7; TRBD1 or TRBD2 may be the D gene (6 bases each). The germline V and J ends were trimmed by 4 bases and 5 bases, with 16 bases remaining between them. The CDR3 is made up of 14 amino acids. Germline V gene data show CDR1 as SGHRS and CDR2 as YFSETQ. The chain's CDR3 is CASSRGATEDEQYF. Written as DNA, the CDR3 is TGCGCCAGCAGCAGGGGGGCCACGGAGGACGAGCAGTACTTC.

The chain links TRBV7-2 to TRBJ2-6, with D uncertain. V shed 5 bases and J shed 4 bases, with 12 bases lying between them. There are 15 residues in the CDR3. The V gene's germline CDR1 is SGHTA and CDR2 FQGNSA. This CDR3 is CASSPEVPGANVLTF. CDR3 bases: TGTGCCAGCAGCCCCGAAGTCCCCGGGGCCAACGTCCTGACTTTC. Full variable domain (missing parts from reference TRBV7-2 and TRBJ2-6): GAGVSQSPSNKVTEKGKDVELRCDPISGHTALYWYRQSLGQGLEFLIYFQGNSAPDKSGLPSDRFSAERTGGSVSTLTIQRTQQEDSAVYLCASSPEVPGANVLTFGAGSRLTVL.

A remark on this clone: The identical CDR3 is also encoded by other nucleotide sequences in the sample. The V gene is TRBV9, the J gene TRBJ1-6; D is undetermined. The CDR3 covers 16 residues. Trimming cost V 2 bases and J 0 bases, with 9 bases left between them. CDR1 SGDLS and CDR2 YYNGEE come from the germline V gene. DNA for the CDR3: TGTGCCAGCAGCGTTGGCGGGAGCTCCTATAATTCACCCCTCCACTTT. Translation gives CASSVGGSSYNSPLHF.

The rearrangement joins TRBV7-9 to TRBJ1-1; D gene uncertain. Germline CDR1 and CDR2: SEHNR and FQNEAQ (reference sequence). The ends were cut back, 3 bases at V and 5 bases at J, with 10 bases in the middle. This CDR3 is built from 13 residues. The CDR3 reads CASSFRANTEAFF. DNA for the CDR3: TGTGCCAGCAGCTTTCGGGCCAATACTGAAGCTTTCTTT.

The CDR3 here is CASSIRRQTLLLDTQYF. The DNA of the CDR3 is TGTGCCAGCAGCATTAGAAGACAGACCCTACTACTGGATACGCAGTATTTT. This chain connects TRBV7-2 to TRBJ2-3, with a tentative D call TRBD1 (5 bases). The V end was cut by 5 bases, the J end by 6 bases, with 24 bases between. CDR3 length: 17 residues. Germline CDR1 and CDR2: SGHTA and FQGNSA. Looking up the rest from reference TRBV7-2 and TRBJ2-3 gives the full variable domain: GAGVSQSPSNKVTEKGKDVELRCDPISGHTALYWYRQSLGQGLEFLIYFQGNSAPDKSGLPSDRFSAERTGGSVSTLTIQRTQQEDSAVYLCASSIRRQTLLLDTQYFGPGTRLTVL.

V usage is TRBV4-1 and J usage is TRBJ2-7; D possibly corresponds to TRBD1 (5 bases). CDR3 length: 16 amino acids. V was pared by 2 bases and J by 4 bases, with 18 bases between. CDR1 and CDR2 from the germline V gene are MGHRA and YSYEKL. In DNA, the CDR3 is TGCGCCAGCAGCCAACACACAGGATCTCGAACTTACGAGCAGTACTTC. It specifies CASSQHTGSRTYEQYF.

DNA for the CDR3: TGTGCCAGCAGTCGGGAGACTCCTACGAACACCGGGGAGCTGTTTTTT. It is translated as CASSRETPTNTGELFF. This chain joins TRBV2 and TRBJ2-2; TRBD2 might be the D (6 bases). Germline V lookup: CDR1 SNHLY, CDR2 FYNNEI. CDR3 size: 16 residues. V lost 5 bases to trimming and J lost 0 bases, with 13 bases between them.

This rearrangement joins TRBV7-9 to TRBJ2-1; TRBD1 aligns across 8 bases. Looked up from germline, CDR1 is SEHNR and CDR2 is FQNEAQ (reference sequence). V was pared by 1 base and J by 8 bases, with 4 bases of the junction left unmatched. The CDR3 runs 14 residues. As DNA, the CDR3 is TGTGCCAGCAGCTTAGGGACAGGGTCCCATGAGCAGTTCTTC. This codes for CASSLGTGSHEQFF.

The chain couples TRBV5-1 to TRBJ1-6; 7 bases are a match to TRBD1. After removal of 4 bases from V and 13 bases from J, the junction contained 8 bases not matched to a gene. Germline loops: CDR1 SGHRS, CDR2 YFSETQ. This CDR3 is 13 amino acids long. The CDR3: CASSPGTTGPLHF. Here the CDR3 DNA reads TGCGCCAGCAGCCCTGGTACGACAGGGCCCCTCCACTTT.

This clone was counted once. The chain is built from TRBV4-2 and TRBJ1-2; D is ambiguous. Germline values: CDR1 LGHNA, CDR2 YNFKEQ. CDR3 length equals 16 residues. Trimming stripped 0 bases from V and 4 bases from J, with 15 bases between. The CDR3 DNA reads TGTGCCAGCAGCCAAGAGGCAAGGCCGTCGACCTATGGCTACACCTTC. This translates into CASSQEARPSTYGYTF.

The DNA for the CDR3 is TGTGCCAGCAGCTCGACAGGGATGAACACTGAAGCTTTCTTT. It yields the protein CASSSTGMNTEAFF. This sequence joins TRBV11-2 and TRBJ1-1; TRBD1 agrees at 7 bases. Per germline, CDR1 SGHAT and CDR2 FQNNGV. This CDR3 region has 14 residues. Trimming removed 4 bases from V and 0 bases from J; junction bases left unmatched: 2. The whole variable domain, remainder taken from reference TRBV11-2 and TRBJ1-1, is EAGVAQSPRYKIIEKRQSVAFWCNPISGHATLYWYQQILGQGPKLLIQFQNNGVVDDSQLPKDRFSAERLKGVDSTLKIQPAKLEDSAVYLCASSSTGMNTEAFFGQGTRLTVV.

This clone showed up just once. This chain uses TRBV29-1 with TRBJ1-5, with TRBD1 matching over 12 bases. Germline CDR1 reads SQVTM; CDR2 reads ANQGSEA. This CDR3 contains 14 residues. The V segment lost 6 bases and the J segment 6 bases; nucleotides outside the gene matches: 6. CDR3 DNA: TGCAGCGTGGGCGGGACAGGGGGCGGTCAGCCCCAGCATTTT. Amino acids: CSVGGTGGGQPQHF. Full variable domain (missing parts from reference TRBV29-1 and TRBJ1-5): SAVISQKPSRDICQRGTSLTIQCQVDSQVTMMFWYRQQPGQSLTLIATANQGSEATYESGFVIDKFPISRPNLTFSTLTVSNMSPEDSSIYLCSVGGTGGGQPQHFGDGTRLSIL.

In nucleotides, the CDR3 is TGTGCCACCCAGGGGACTGGTGAAAAACTGTTTTTT. It yields the protein CATQGTGEKLFF. This rearrangement joins TRBV6-5 to TRBJ1-4; maybe TRBD1 (6 bases). The germline CDR1 and CDR2 sequences are MNHEY and SVGAGI. Trimming took 10 bases from V and 7 from J, leaving 13 bases between them. CDR3 length: 12 residues.

The CDR3 spells CASSLAYGTNYEQYV. The CDR3 DNA sequence: TGTGCCAGCAGTTTAGCCTACGGGACTAACTACGAGCAGTACGTC. J is TRBJ2-7 and V is TRBV11-3; 7 bases map to TRBD2. Germline CDR1 SGHNT, CDR2 YENEEA. The CDR3 consists of 15 residues.

V is TRBV7-3 and J is TRBJ1-2; D might be TRBD1 (5 bases). V was trimmed by 1 base and J by 3 bases, leaving 18 bases between them. Germline V lookup: CDR1 SGHTA, CDR2 FQGTGA. There are 17 residues in the CDR3. The CDR3 region is CASSLIGPRRADYGYTF. The CDR3 DNA reads as TGTGCCAGCAGCTTAATTGGCCCCCGCAGGGCGGACTATGGCTACACCTTC.

The J gene is TRBJ1-5, the V gene TRBV5-1; TRBD1 agrees at 7 bases. This CDR3 has 14 amino acids. The trim removed 3 bases at V and 6 bases at J, leaving 6 bases unmatched. CDR1 and CDR2 (germline): SGHRS, YFSETQ. The chain's CDR3 is CASSSGQVGQPQHF. The CDR3 DNA follows: TGCGCCAGCAGCTCTGGACAGGTCGGTCAGCCCCAGCATTTT.

This chain uses TRBV5-6 with TRBJ2-3; D may match TRBD1 or TRBD2 (5 bases each). Germline-derived CDR1 and CDR2 are SGHDT and YYEEEE. This CDR3 comprises 15 residues. V lost 3 bases, J lost 2 bases, and 13 bases lay in between. In DNA, the CDR3 is TGTGCCAGCAGCTCTTCCGGGACGGACACAGATACGCAGTATTTT. Translating it yields CASSSSGTDTDTQYF.

This chain uses TRBV4-3 with TRBJ1-5; D possibly corresponds to TRBD1 (5 bases). Trimming pared 0 bases from V and 5 bases from J, leaving 11 bases between. The CDR3 is made up of 15 amino acids. Germline V gives CDR1 LGHNA, CDR2 YSLEER. DNA of the CDR3: TGCGCCAGCAGCCAAGATTTCTGGGGGGATCAGCCCCAGCATTTT. Amino acids: CASSQDFWGDQPQHF.